This record covers a single TCR beta chain. The data were obtained in a study of monozygotic twins with inflammatory bowel disease. TCRdb reworked the 5' RACE reads into one entry per CDR3 protein, no DNA. The sample spans about 210,000 distinct CDR3 sequences; the ten largest clones claim roughly 8%. The CDR3 runs to 16 residues. The germline V gene encodes CDR1 MGHDK and CDR2 SYGVNS. The sample was blood. The TCR originated in a human donor with ulcerative colitis or Crohn's disease, or a healthy co-twin of an affected twin (not recorded which). The rearrangement links TRBV25-1 to TRBJ1-5. Here the CDR3 reads CASRHKGRARNQPQHF.